Below, 4 T cell receptor beta chains from the same sample are listed, as sequenced in a study of T cells after yellow fever vaccination. TCRdb ran MiXCR on the 5' RACE reads and lists one entry per CDR3 protein. Among more than 65,000 distinct CDR3 sequences, about 7.3% were seen once, and the ten largest hold roughly 28%. The specimen was CD8+ T cells sorted from PBMCs, collected roughly 10 days after the first yellow fever vaccination. These receptor sequences come from a man younger than 35 who received the YFV17D yellow fever vaccine.

The sample holds many counts of this clonotype. The chain carries TRBV27 and TRBJ1-1, with unresolved D. The CDR3 contains 13 residues. The V gene's germline CDR1 is MNHEY and CDR2 SMNVEV (reference sequence). V was pared by 3 bases and J by 4 bases, with 9 bases between. CDR3 in amino acids: CASSFKETTEAFF. As DNA, the CDR3 is TGTGCCAGCAGTTTTAAAGAGACCACTGAAGCTTTCTTT.

The sample holds many counts of this clonotype. The chain recombines TRBV9 with TRBJ1-3; D unresolved. The CDR3 contains 14 residues. The V end was cut by 5 bases, the J end by 0 bases, with 9 bases between. CDR1 SGDLS and CDR2 YYNGEE come from the germline V gene. CDR3 region: CASSGRNSGNTIYF. CDR3 DNA sequence: TGTGCCAGCAGTGGACGGAACTCTGGAAACACCATATATTTT.

In this sample, this clonotype turned up many times. V gene TRBV12-3 or TRBV12-4 combines with J gene TRBJ2-2, with D uncertain. The CDR3 has 14 amino acids. Between the trimmed V and J ends, which lost 6 bases and 3 bases, there was a span of 11 bases. In DNA form, the CDR3 reads TGTGCCAGCAGGCCATGGTGGGACACCGGGGAGCTGTTTTTT. It yields the protein CASRPWWDTGELFF.

This clonotype was counted many times. The chain combines TRBV7-9 with TRBJ2-1; the D gene is possibly TRBD2 (6 bases). V lost 5 bases to trimming and J lost 0 bases, with 11 bases between them. CDR1 and CDR2 from the germline V gene are SEHNR and FQNEAQ (reference sequence). This CDR3 region has 15 residues. Here the CDR3 reads CASSERESSYNEQFF. The CDR3 region has the DNA TGTGCCAGCAGCGAACGGGAGAGCTCCTACAATGAGCAGTTCTTC.